This T cell receptor (beta chain) was obtained from a study of beta chain features in type 1 diabetes. This clone was detected only a few times. The whole isolated RNA underwent reverse transcription, so sequencing captured expressed TCRB transcripts. Measured with immunoSEQ multiplex PCR; TCRdb has only the in-frame clones, and not every one. Seen here are hundreds of thousands of clones, roughly an eighth observed once, and the top ten hold approximately 0.015%. One heparinised draw of blood, averaging approximately 110 mL, came from each donor. This CDR3 is built from 12 residues. Per germline, CDR1 GTSNPN and CDR2 SVGIG (reference sequence). Trimming stripped 4 bases from V and 5 bases from J, with 6 bases between.

The sequence was collected from a man aged 18 to 35 in good health. The J gene is TRBJ1-6, the V gene TRBV30; D remains ambiguous. Sequencing was carried out using naive CD4+ T cells from blood. CDR3 coding DNA: TGTGCCTGGAAGTCAGATAATTCACCCCTCCACTTT. This codes for CAWKSDNSPLHF.